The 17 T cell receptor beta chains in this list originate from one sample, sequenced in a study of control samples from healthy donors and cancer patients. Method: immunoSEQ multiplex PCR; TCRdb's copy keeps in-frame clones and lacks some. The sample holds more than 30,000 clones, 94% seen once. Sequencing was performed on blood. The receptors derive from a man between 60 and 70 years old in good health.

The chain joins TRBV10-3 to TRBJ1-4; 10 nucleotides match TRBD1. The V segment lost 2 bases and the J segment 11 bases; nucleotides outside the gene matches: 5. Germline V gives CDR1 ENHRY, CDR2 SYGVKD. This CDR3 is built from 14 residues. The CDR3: CAISEDRGLGKLFF. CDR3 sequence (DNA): TGTGCCATCAGTGAGGACAGGGGGCTCGGGAAACTGTTTTTT.

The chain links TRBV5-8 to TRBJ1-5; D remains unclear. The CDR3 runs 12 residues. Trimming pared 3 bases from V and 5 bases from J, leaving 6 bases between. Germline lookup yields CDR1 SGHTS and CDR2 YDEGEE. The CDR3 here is CASSSQDQPQHF. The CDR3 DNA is TGTGCCAGCAGCTCCCAAGATCAGCCCCAGCATTTT.

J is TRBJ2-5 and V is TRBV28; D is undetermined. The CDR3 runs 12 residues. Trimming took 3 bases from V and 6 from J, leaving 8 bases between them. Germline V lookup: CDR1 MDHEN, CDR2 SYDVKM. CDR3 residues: CASSFGDQTQYF. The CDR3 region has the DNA TGTGCCAGCAGTTTTGGAGATCAGACCCAGTACTTC.

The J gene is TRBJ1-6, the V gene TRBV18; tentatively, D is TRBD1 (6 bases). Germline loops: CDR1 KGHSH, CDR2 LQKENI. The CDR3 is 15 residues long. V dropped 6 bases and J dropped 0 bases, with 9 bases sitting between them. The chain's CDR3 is CASSLDSSYNSPLHF. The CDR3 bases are TGTGCCAGCTCCCTGGACAGCTCCTATAATTCACCCCTCCACTTT.

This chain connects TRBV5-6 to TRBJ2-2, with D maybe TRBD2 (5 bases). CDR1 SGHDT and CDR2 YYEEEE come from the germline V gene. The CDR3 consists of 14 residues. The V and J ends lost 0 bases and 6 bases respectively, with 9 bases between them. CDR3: CASSLGLAAGELFF. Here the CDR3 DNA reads TGTGCCAGCAGCTTGGGTCTAGCCGCCGGGGAGCTGTTTTTT.

DNA for the CDR3: TGTGCCAGCAGCCAAAGTATCTACGAGCAGTACTTC. Translation: CASSQSIYEQYF. This chain connects TRBV3-1 (or the pseudogene TRBV3-2) to TRBJ2-7, with D uncertain. Germline CDR1 LGHDT, CDR2 YNNKEL (reference sequence). Trimming shortened V by 2 bases and J by 3 bases, and 5 bases separated the two germline ends. The CDR3 runs to 12 residues.

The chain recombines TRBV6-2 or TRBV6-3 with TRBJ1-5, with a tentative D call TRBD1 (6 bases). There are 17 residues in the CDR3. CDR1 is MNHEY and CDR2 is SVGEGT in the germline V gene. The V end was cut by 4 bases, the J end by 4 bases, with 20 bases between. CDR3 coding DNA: TGTGCCAGCAGTTTTAGACCCGCCAGGGGATTTAATCAGCCCCAGCATTTT. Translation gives CASSFRPARGFNQPQHF.

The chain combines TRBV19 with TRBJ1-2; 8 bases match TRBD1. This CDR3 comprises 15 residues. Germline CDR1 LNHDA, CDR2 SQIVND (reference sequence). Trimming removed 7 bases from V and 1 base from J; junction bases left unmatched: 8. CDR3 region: CASNPRDRNNYGYTF. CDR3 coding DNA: TGTGCCAGTAACCCCCGGGACAGGAATAACTATGGCTACACCTTC.

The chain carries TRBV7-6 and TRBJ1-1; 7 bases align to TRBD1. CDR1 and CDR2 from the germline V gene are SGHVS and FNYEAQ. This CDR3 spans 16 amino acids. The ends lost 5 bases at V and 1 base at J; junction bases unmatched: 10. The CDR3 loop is CASSPGTEVGNTEAFF. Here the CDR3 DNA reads TGTGCCAGCAGCCCCGGGACAGAGGTGGGGAACACTGAAGCTTTCTTT.

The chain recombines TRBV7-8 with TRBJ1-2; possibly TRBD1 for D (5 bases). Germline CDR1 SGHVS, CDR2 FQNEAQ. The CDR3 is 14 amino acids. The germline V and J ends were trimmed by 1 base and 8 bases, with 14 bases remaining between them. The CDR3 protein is CASSLVGRAGGYTF. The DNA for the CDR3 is TGTGCCAGCAGCTTAGTCGGCAGGGCGGGCGGCTACACCTTC.

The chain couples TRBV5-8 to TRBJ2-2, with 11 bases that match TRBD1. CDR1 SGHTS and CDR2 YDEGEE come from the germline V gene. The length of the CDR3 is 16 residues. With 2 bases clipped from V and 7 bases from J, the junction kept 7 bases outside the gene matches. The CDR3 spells CASSLRDRGKVGELFF. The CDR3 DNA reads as TGTGCCAGCAGCTTACGGGACAGGGGGAAGGTCGGGGAGCTGTTTTTT. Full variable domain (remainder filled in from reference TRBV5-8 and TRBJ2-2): EAGVTQSPTHLIKTRGQQATLRCSPISGHTSVYWYQQALGLGLQFLLWYDEGEERNRGNFPPRFSGRQFPNYSSELNVNALELEDSALYLCASSLRDRGKVGELFFGEGSRLTVL.

The CDR3 protein is CASSADLNTEAFF. CDR3 in DNA: TGTGCCAGCTCAGCCGATTTGAACACTGAAGCTTTCTTT. The rearrangement uses TRBV18 and TRBJ1-1; D remains unclear. This CDR3 has 13 residues. V lost 5 bases to trimming and J lost 0 bases, with 7 bases between them. Looked up from germline, CDR1 is KGHSH and CDR2 is LQKENI.

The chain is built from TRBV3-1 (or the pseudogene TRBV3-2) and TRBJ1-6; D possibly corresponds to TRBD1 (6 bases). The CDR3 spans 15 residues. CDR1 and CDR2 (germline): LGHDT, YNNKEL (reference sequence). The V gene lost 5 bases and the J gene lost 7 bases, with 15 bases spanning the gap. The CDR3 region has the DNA TGTGCCAGCAGCTCAAGGTCCCAGGGGAATTCACCCCTCCACTTT. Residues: CASSSRSQGNSPLHF.

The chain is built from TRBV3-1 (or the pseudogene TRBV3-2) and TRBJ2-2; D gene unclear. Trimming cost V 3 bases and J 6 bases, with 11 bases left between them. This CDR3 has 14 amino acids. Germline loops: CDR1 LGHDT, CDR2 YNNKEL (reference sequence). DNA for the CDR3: TGTGCCAGCAGCCAGGGTAGTCTACCCGGGGAGCTGTTTTTT. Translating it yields CASSQGSLPGELFF.

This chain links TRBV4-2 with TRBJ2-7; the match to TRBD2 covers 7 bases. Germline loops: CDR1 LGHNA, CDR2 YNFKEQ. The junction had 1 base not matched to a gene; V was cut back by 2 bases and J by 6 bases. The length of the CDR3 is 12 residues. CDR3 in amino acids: CASSQTGGEQYF. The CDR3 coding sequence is TGTGCCAGCAGCCAAACGGGGGGCGAGCAGTACTTC.

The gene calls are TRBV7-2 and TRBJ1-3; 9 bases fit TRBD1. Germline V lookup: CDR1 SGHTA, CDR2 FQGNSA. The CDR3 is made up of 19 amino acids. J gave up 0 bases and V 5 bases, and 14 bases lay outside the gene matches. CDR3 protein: CASSQDPGQGLGSGNTIYF. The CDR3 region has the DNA TGTGCCAGCAGCCAAGACCCGGGACAGGGTTTGGGCTCTGGAAACACCATATATTTT.

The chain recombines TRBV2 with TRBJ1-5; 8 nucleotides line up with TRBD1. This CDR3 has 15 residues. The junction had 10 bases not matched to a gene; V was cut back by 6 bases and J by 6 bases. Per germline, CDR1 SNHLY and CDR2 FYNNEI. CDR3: CASSAGQGVGQPQHF. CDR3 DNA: TGTGCCAGCAGCGCCGGACAGGGCGTCGGTCAGCCCCAGCATTTT.